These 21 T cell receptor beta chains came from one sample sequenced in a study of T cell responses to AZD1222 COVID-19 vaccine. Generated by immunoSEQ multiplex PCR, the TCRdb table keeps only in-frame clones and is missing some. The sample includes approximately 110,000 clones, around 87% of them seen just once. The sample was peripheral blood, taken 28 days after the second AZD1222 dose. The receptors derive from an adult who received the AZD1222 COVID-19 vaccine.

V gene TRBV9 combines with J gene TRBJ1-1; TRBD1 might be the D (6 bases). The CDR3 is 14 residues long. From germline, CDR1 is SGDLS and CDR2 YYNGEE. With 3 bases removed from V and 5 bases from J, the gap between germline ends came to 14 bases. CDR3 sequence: CASSAAGGGTEAFF. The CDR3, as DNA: TGTGCCAGCAGCGCCGCCGGAGGGGGAACTGAAGCTTTCTTT.

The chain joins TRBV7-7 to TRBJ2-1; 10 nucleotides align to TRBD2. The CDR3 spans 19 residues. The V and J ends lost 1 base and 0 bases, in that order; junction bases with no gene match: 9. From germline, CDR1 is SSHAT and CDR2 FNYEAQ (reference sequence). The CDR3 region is CASSLGSSGGPGSYNEQFF. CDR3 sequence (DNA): TGTGCCAGCAGCTTAGGTAGTAGCGGGGGGCCCGGCTCCTACAATGAGCAGTTCTTC.

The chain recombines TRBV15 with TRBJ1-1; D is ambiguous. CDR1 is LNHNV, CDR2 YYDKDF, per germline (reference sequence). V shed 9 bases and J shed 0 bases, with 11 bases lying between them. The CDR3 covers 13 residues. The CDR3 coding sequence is TGTGCCACAGCAGGAGGAATGAACACTGAAGCTTTCTTT. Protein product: CATAGGMNTEAFF. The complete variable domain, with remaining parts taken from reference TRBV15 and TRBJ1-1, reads DAMVIQNPRYQVTQFGKPVTLSCSQTLNHNVMYWYQQKSSQAPKLLFHYYDKDFNNEADTPDNFQSRRPNTSFCFLDIRSPGLGDTAMYLCATAGGMNTEAFFGQGTRLTVV.

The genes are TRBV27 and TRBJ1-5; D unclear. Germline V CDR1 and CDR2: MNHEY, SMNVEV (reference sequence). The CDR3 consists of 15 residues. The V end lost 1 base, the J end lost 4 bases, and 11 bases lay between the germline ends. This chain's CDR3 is CASSLYGSTNQPQHF. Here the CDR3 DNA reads TGTGCCAGCAGTTTATATGGGTCAACAAATCAGCCCCAGCATTTT.

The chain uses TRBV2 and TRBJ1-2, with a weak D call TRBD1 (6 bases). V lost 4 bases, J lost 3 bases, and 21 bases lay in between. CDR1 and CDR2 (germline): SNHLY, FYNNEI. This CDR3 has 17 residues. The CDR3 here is CASSVWDRSGVDYGYTF. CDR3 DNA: TGTGCCAGCAGTGTATGGGACCGCTCAGGGGTGGACTATGGCTACACCTTC.

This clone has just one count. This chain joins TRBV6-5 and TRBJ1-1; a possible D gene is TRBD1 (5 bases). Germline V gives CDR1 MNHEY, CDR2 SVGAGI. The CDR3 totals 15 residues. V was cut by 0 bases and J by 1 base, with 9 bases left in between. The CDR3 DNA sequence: TGTGCCAGCAGTTACTCTGACAGCCCGAACACTGAAGCTTTCTTT. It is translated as CASSYSDSPNTEAFF.

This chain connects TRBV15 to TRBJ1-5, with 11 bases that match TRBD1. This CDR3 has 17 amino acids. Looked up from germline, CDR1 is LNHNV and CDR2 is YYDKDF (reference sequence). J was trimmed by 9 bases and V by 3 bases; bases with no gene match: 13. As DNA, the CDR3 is TGTGCCACCAGCAGGGAGCCCGGGACAGGGGGAATGGGGCCCCAGCATTTT. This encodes CATSREPGTGGMGPQHF. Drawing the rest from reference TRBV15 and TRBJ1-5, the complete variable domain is DAMVIQNPRYQVTQFGKPVTLSCSQTLNHNVMYWYQQKSSQAPKLLFHYYDKDFNNEADTPDNFQSRRPNTSFCFLDIRSPGLGDTAMYLCATSREPGTGGMGPQHFGDGTRLSIL.

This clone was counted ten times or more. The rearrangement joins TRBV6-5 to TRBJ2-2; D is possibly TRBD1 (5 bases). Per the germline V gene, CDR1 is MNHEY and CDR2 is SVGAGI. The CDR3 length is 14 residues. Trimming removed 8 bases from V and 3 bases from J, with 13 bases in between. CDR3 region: CASPLEGDTGELFF. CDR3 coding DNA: TGTGCCAGCCCCCTCGAAGGGGACACCGGGGAGCTGTTTTTT.

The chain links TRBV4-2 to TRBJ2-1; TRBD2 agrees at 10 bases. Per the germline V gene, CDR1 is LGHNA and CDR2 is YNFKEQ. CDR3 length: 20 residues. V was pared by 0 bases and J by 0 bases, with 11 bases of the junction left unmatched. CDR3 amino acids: CASSQEASGGVPGSYNEQFF. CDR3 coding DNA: TGTGCCAGCAGCCAAGAGGCTAGCGGGGGAGTTCCGGGCTCCTACAATGAGCAGTTCTTC.

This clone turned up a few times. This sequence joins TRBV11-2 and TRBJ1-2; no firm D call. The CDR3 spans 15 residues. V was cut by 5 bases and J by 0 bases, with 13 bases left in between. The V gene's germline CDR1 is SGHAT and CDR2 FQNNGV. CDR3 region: CASSQWQKANYGYTF. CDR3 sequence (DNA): TGTGCCAGCAGCCAGTGGCAGAAAGCTAACTATGGCTACACCTTC.

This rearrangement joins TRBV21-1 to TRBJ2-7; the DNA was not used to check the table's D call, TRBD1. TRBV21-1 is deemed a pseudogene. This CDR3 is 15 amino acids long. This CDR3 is CASSRSRQGAPQQYF. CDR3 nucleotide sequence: TGTGCCAGCAGCAGAAGTCGACAGGGGGCTCCTCAGCAGTACTTC.

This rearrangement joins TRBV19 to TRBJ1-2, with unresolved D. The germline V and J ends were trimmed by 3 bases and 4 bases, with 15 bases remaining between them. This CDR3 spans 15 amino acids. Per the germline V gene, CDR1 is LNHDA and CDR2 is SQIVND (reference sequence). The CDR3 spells CASSISPERGYGYTF. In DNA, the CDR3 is TGTGCCAGTAGTATCTCCCCAGAAAGAGGCTATGGCTACACCTTC.

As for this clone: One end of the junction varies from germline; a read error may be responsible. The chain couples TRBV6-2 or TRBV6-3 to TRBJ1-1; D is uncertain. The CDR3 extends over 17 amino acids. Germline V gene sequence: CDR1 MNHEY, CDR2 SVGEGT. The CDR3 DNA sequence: TGTGCCAGCAGTTCCCCAAGTAAGTCAGGTATGAACCCTGAAGCTTTCTTT. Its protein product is CASSSPSKSGMNPEAFF.

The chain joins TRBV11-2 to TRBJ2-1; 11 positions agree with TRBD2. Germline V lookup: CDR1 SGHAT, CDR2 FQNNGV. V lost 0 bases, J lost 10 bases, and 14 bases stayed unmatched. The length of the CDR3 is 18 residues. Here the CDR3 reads CASSLDGDKLAGGHEQFF. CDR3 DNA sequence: TGTGCCAGCAGCTTAGATGGGGACAAATTAGCGGGAGGGCACGAGCAGTTCTTC.

The CDR3 DNA reads TGTGCCAGTAGTATGGGGCCCCAGGCAAAACTGTTTTTT. Translation: CASSMGPQAKLFF. This chain joins TRBV19 and TRBJ1-4, with D perhaps TRBD1 (5 bases). Trimming took 3 bases from V and 10 from J, leaving 12 bases between them. CDR1 is LNHDA and CDR2 is SQIVND in the germline V gene (reference sequence). The CDR3 covers 13 residues.

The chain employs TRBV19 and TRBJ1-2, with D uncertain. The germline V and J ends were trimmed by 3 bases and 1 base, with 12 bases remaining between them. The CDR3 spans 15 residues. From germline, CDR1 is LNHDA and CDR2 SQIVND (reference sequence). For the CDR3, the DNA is TGTGCCAGTAGTATGTTGCAGCCTAATAACTATGGCTACACCTTC. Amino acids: CASSMLQPNNYGYTF.

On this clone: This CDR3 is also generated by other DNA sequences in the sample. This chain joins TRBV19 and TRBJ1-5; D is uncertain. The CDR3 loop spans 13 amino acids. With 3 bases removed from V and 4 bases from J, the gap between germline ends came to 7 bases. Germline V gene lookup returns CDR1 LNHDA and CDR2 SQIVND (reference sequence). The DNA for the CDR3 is TGTGCCAGTAGTATCTTGGGGAATCAGCCCCAGCATTTT. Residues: CASSILGNQPQHF.

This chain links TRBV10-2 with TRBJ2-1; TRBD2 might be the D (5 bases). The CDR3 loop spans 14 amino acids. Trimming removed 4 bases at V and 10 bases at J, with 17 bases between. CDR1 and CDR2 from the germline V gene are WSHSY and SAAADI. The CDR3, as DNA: TGCGCCAGCAGTGGGGCTAGCAGCCTGGTGGAGCAGTTCTTC. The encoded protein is CASSGASSLVEQFF.

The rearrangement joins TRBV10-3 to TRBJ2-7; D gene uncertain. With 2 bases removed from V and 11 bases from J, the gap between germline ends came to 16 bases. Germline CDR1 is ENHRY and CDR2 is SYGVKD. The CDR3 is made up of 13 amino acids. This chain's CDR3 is CAISEPLLGWEYF. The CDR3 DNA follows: TGTGCCATCAGTGAGCCCCTGTTGGGGTGGGAGTACTTC.

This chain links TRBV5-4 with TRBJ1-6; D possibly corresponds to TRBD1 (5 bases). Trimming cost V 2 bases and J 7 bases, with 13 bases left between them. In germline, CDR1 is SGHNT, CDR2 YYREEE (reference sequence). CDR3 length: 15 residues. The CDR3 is CASSFNRGGNSPLHF. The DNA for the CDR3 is TGTGCCAGCAGCTTTAACCGGGGGGGGAATTCACCCCTCCACTTT.

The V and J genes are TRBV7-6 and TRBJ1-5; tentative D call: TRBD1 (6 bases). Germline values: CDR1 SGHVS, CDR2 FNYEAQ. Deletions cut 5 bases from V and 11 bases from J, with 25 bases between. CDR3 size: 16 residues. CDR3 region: CASSSRPRGPKWAQHF. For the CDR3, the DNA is TGTGCCAGCAGCAGTAGACCGCGGGGGCCAAAATGGGCCCAGCATTTT.